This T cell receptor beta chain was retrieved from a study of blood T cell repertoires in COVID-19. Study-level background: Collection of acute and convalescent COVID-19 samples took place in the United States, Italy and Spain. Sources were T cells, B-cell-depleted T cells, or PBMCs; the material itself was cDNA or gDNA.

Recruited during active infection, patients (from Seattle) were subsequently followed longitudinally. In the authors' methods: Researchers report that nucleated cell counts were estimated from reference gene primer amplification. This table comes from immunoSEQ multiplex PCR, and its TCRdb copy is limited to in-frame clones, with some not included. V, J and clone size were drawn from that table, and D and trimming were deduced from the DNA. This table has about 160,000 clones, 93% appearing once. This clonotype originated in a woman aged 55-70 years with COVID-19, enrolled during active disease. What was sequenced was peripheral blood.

Here the CDR3 DNA reads TGTGCCAGCAGCTTCTATCGAGCGGGTGGGTACAATGAGCAGTTCTTC. It encodes CASSFYRAGGYNEQFF. This chain links TRBV5-6 with TRBJ2-1; the D gene is possibly TRBD2 (6 bases). V was trimmed by 2 bases and J by 4 bases, leaving 16 bases between them. The CDR3 is 16 residues long. Germline values: CDR1 SGHDT, CDR2 YYEEEE.